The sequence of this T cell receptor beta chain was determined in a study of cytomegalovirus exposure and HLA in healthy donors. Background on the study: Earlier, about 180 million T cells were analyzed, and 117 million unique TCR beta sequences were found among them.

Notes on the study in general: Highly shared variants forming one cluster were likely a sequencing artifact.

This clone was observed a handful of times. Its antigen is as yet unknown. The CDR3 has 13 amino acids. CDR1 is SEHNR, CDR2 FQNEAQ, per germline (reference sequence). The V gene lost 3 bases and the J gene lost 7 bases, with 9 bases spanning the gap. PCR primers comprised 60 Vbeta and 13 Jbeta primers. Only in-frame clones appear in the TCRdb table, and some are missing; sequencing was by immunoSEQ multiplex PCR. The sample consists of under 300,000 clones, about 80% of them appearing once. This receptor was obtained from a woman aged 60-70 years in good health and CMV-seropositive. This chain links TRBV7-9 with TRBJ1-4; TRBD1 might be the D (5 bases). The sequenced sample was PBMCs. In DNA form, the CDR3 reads TGTGCCAGCAGCTTGGCAGGGATTGAAAAACTGTTTTTT. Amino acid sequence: CASSLAGIEKLFF.